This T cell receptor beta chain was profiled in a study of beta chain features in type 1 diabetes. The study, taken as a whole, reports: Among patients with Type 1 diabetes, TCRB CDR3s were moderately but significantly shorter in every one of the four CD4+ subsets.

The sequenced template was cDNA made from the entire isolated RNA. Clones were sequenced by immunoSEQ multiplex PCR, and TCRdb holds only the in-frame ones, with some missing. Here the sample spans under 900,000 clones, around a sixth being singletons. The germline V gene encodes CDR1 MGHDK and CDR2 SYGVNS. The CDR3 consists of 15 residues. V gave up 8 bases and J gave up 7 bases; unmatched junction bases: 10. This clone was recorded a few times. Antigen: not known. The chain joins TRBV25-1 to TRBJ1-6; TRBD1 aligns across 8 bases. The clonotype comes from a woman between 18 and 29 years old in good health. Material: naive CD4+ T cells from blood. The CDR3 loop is CASSKEDRENSPLHF. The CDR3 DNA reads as TGTGCCAGCTCAAAAGAGGACAGGGAAAATTCACCCCTCCACTTT.